This T cell receptor (beta chain) was captured by sequencing in a study of monozygotic twins with inflammatory bowel disease. Points from the study as a whole: Evidence failed to back one strong IBD-linked signal or clonotype. IBD patients exhibited fewer clonotypes shared with other individuals than healthy twins, particularly with disease activity. No repertoire similarity difference was seen between concordant and discordant twins; power was possibly limited.

Worth noting for this clonotype: Its cognate antigen is unknown.

CDR1 is SGHRS, CDR2 YFSETQ, per germline. CDR3 size: 15 residues. Researchers used template switching to add UMIs featuring a 6-nucleotide sample barcode. TCRdb re-called the 5' RACE reads and shows each CDR3 protein once, DNA omitted. The listing records some 330,000 distinct CDR3 sequences. This sequence joins TRBV5-1 and TRBJ2-5; TCRdb gives TRBD1 as the D gene, but with no DNA this cannot be confirmed. Sequencing used blood. The sequence derives from a human donor with ulcerative colitis or Crohn's disease, or a healthy co-twin of an affected twin (not recorded which). CDR3 amino acids: CASSSGGVKQETQYF.